The clone carrying this TCR beta chain has a handful of counts. As yet, its antigen is unknown. The source of the sample is a study of vaccination and CD4 T cells after COVID-19. Sequence data for DNA of cultured CD4+ T cells were generated by the Oncomine TCR Beta short-read assay. DNA came from CD4+ T cells after culture. TCRdb processed the PCR reads anew with MiXCR; each CDR3 protein has one entry. The sample has tens of thousands of distinct CDR3 sequences; 60% are singletons. The treatment: approximately 10-day PBMC culture with coronavirus spike peptide pools or control peptides (ViraFEST assay). Per well, approximately 2.1 million PBMCs were cultured in the presence of 9 to 10 IU/ml IL-2 and around 11 ug/ml peptide pools. At days 3 and 7, half the medium was exchanged for fresh IL-2 medium. V gave up 2 bases and J gave up 6 bases, with 17 bases separating them. Germline CDR1 GTSNPN, CDR2 SVGIG (reference sequence). This CDR3 is built from 15 residues.

The specimen was CD4+ T cells from blood, cultured in vitro, collected after SARS-CoV-2 vaccination. The receptor was derived from a human donor who received a COVID-19 vaccine. The chain joins TRBV30 to TRBJ2-4; D is tentatively TRBD1 or TRBD2 (5 bases each). The CDR3 coding sequence is TGTGCCTGGAGTCCCCCCGGGACGGTAGGAAACATTCAGTACTTC. Amino acids: CAWSPPGTVGNIQYF.